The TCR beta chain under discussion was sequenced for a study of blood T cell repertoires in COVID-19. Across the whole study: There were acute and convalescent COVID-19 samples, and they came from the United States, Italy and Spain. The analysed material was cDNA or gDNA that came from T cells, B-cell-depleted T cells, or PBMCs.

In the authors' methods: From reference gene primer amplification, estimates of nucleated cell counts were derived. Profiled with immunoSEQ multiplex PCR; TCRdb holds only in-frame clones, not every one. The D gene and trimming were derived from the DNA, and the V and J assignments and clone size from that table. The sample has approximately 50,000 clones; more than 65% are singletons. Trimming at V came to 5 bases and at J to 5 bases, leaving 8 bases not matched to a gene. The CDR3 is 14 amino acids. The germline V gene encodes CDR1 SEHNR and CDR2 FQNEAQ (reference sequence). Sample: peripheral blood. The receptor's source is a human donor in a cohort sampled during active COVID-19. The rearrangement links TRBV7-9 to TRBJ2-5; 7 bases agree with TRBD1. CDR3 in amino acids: CASSPTGAQETQYF. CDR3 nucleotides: TGTGCCAGCAGCCCAACAGGGGCCCAGGAGACCCAGTACTTC.